Each of the 32 T cell receptor beta chains below was sequenced from the same sample in a study of Ad26.COV2.S vaccination and SARS-CoV-2 variants. Profiling relied on immunoSEQ multiplex PCR, and the TCRdb table lists in-frame clones only, not all of them. Of roughly 300,000 clones in the sample, approximately 90% were seen once. Treatment given: around 19 received Ad26.COV2.S at low or high dose, single or two shots; 5 received placebo; per-sample allocation not given. Collection of samples fell on day 63 after the first vaccine or placebo injection. The input for sequencing was peripheral blood, taken in a trial of Ad26.COV2.S vaccine versus placebo. Receptor source: a person aged 18-60 years who received the Ad26.COV2.S COVID-19 vaccine or a placebo.

This chain joins TRBV5-4 and TRBJ2-7; D remains ambiguous. CDR1 is SGHNT and CDR2 is YYREEE in the germline V gene (reference sequence). The CDR3 is made up of 16 amino acids. The germline V and J ends were trimmed by 1 base and 0 bases, with 14 bases remaining between them. CDR3 residues: CASSLSVTKSSYEQYF. CDR3 nucleotide sequence: TGTGCCAGCAGCTTGAGCGTAACAAAGAGCTCCTACGAGCAGTACTTC.

V and J are TRBV6-1 and TRBJ2-7; the D is unclear. This CDR3 is 12 amino acids long. V lost 1 base to trimming and J lost 9 bases, with 10 bases between them. CDR1 and CDR2 (germline): MNHNS, SASEGT. CDR3 sequence reads: CASSEGAGGQYF. The CDR3 nucleotides are TGTGCCAGCAGTGAAGGGGCCGGCGGGCAGTACTTC.

The genes are TRBV12-3 or TRBV12-4 and TRBJ2-7; weak D call: TRBD1 (6 bases). The CDR3 extends over 13 amino acids. V was cut by 3 bases and J by 5 bases, with 11 bases left in between. The CDR3 protein is CASSLNRVHEQYF. The CDR3 nucleotides are TGTGCCAGCAGTTTGAACAGGGTTCACGAGCAGTACTTC.

V usage is TRBV11-2 and J usage is TRBJ2-1, with TRBD2 identical over 11 bases. The CDR3 contains 17 residues. The germline V gene has CDR1 SGHAT and CDR2 FQNNGV. V trimming: 3 bases; J trimming: 5 bases; junction bases outside the gene matches: 9. Written as DNA, the CDR3 is TGTGCCAGCAGCTTCAAAAGAATGGGACTAGCGGACAATGAGCAGTTCTTC. Its translation is CASSFKRMGLADNEQFF.

V and J are TRBV5-1 and TRBJ1-1; no clear D. The CDR3 has 13 residues. Germline CDR1 and CDR2: SGHRS and YFSETQ. The V gene lost 3 bases and the J gene lost 5 bases, with 11 bases spanning the gap. CDR3 protein: CASSSDSATEAFF. The CDR3 DNA is TGCGCCAGCAGCTCGGATAGCGCAACTGAAGCTTTCTTT.

CDR3 region: CASIGPTGPYEQYF. For the CDR3, the DNA is TGTGCCAGCATCGGACCGACGGGCCCCTACGAGCAGTACTTC. The gene calls are TRBV28 and TRBJ2-7; D is uncertain. The CDR3 loop spans 14 amino acids. The germline CDR1 and CDR2 sequences are MDHEN and SYDVKM. Trimming left V 7 bases short and J 2 bases short, with 15 bases between.

This clone was detected only once. Other DNA sequences in the same sample also yield this CDR3. V and J are TRBV5-1 and TRBJ2-5; D is ambiguous. Trimming took 1 base from V and 1 from J, leaving 5 bases between them. CDR3 length equals 13 residues. Germline V gives CDR1 SGHRS, CDR2 YFSETQ. Written as DNA, the CDR3 is TGCGCCAGCAGCTTGTCCATCCAAGAGACCCAGTACTTC. Encoded protein: CASSLSIQETQYF.

The V and J genes are TRBV4-1 and TRBJ1-6; 7 bases agree with TRBD1. V shed 0 bases and J 3 bases; nucleotides not matched to a gene: 8. The CDR3 runs to 18 residues. CDR1 is MGHRA, CDR2 YSYEKL, per germline. The CDR3 DNA sequence: TGCGCCAGCAGCCAAGATGCTAACAGGGGCTTCTATAATTCACCCCTCCACTTT. It translates to CASSQDANRGFYNSPLHF.

CDR3 sequence: CASSVESGTYEQYF. DNA for the CDR3: TGTGCCAGCAGCGTAGAGTCAGGGACCTACGAGCAGTACTTC. This chain joins TRBV9 and TRBJ2-7, with D perhaps TRBD1 (5 bases). In germline, CDR1 is SGDLS, CDR2 YYNGEE. With 0 bases removed from V and 2 bases from J, the gap between germline ends came to 9 bases. This CDR3 is built from 14 residues. Looking up the rest from reference TRBV9 and TRBJ2-7 gives the full variable domain: DSGVTQTPKHLITATGQRVTLRCSPRSGDLSVYWYQQSLDQGLQFLIQYYNGEERAKGNILERFSAQQFPDLHSELNLSSLELGDSALYFCASSVESGTYEQYFGPGTRLTVT.

The rearrangement joins TRBV28 to TRBJ1-5, with 8 bases matching TRBD1. Per germline, CDR1 MDHEN and CDR2 SYDVKM. This CDR3 comprises 12 residues. The J segment lost 5 bases and the V segment lost 10 bases, leaving 4 bases of the junction unmatched. As DNA, the CDR3 is TGTGCCACAGGGGGCTTCGATCAGCCCCAGCATTTT. Amino acids: CATGGFDQPQHF.

This chain uses TRBV4-3 with TRBJ1-1; perhaps TRBD1 as D (5 bases). Trimming cost V 2 bases and J 12 bases, with 22 bases left between them. Looked up from germline, CDR1 is LGHNA and CDR2 is YSLEER. The length of the CDR3 is 15 residues. For the CDR3, the DNA is TGCGCCAGCAGCCAAATATGGGACCCTCGTGCTGAGTCTTTCTTT. Its translation: CASSQIWDPRAESFF.

V gene TRBV4-1 combines with J gene TRBJ1-2; D is uncertain. Germline V CDR1 and CDR2: MGHRA, YSYEKL. The length of the CDR3 is 15 residues. The V end was cut by 0 bases, the J end by 4 bases, with 12 bases between. Here the CDR3 reads CASSQDWVSGYGYTF. The CDR3 DNA reads as TGCGCCAGCAGCCAAGATTGGGTATCCGGCTATGGCTACACCTTC.

The J gene is TRBJ2-5, the V gene TRBV5-1, with TRBD1 matching over 10 bases. Germline V gene lookup returns CDR1 SGHRS and CDR2 YFSETQ. The CDR3 sequence is 15 residues long. J gave up 5 bases and V 4 bases, and 8 bases lay outside the gene matches. CDR3 DNA: TGCGCCAGCAGCATTGGACAGGGGGTGGAGGAGACCCAGTACTTC. Translation gives CASSIGQGVEETQYF.

V gene TRBV4-2 combines with J gene TRBJ2-5, with D unresolved. Trimming stripped 0 bases from V and 5 bases from J, with 13 bases between. Germline CDR1 and CDR2: LGHNA and YNFKEQ. This CDR3 comprises 15 residues. The chain's CDR3 is CASSQEFWQSETQYF. CDR3 DNA: TGTGCCAGCAGCCAAGAGTTCTGGCAGTCCGAGACCCAGTACTTC.

The chain has TRBV27 and TRBJ2-6; no clear D gene. The germline V gene has CDR1 MNHEY and CDR2 SMNVEV (reference sequence). This CDR3 comprises 14 residues. The ends were cut back, 8 bases at V and 2 bases at J, with 10 bases in the middle. In DNA form, the CDR3 reads TGTGCCAGCCGGTCGGTAACTGGGGCCAACGTCCTGACTTTC. It specifies CASRSVTGANVLTF. Filled out from reference TRBV27 and TRBJ2-6, the complete variable domain reads EAQVTQNPRYLITVTGKKLTVTCSQNMNHEYMSWYRQDPGLGLRQIYYSMNVEVTDKGDVPEGYKVSRKEKRNFPLILESPSPNQTSLYFCASRSVTGANVLTFGAGSRLTVL.

The chain links TRBV2 to TRBJ1-5; D perhaps matches TRBD1 (5 bases). CDR3 length: 15 residues. Between the trimmed V and J ends, which lost 4 bases and 6 bases, there was a span of 16 bases. Germline V CDR1 and CDR2: SNHLY, FYNNEI. CDR3 nucleotide sequence: TGTGCCAGCAGTGTCGGCCAGGGAAAGATTCAGCCCCAGCATTTT. It yields the protein CASSVGQGKIQPQHF.

The chain couples TRBV18 to TRBJ2-6; D is possibly TRBD1 or TRBD2 (5 bases each). Trimming left V 4 bases short and J 1 base short, with 23 bases between. The V gene's germline CDR1 is KGHSH and CDR2 LQKENI. This CDR3 contains 20 residues. CDR3: CASSLNRLRDVLSGANVLTF. The CDR3 DNA reads as TGTGCCAGCTCACTGAATCGACTCCGGGACGTATTATCTGGGGCCAACGTCCTGACTTTC.

The gene calls are TRBV5-5 and TRBJ2-1, with 7 bases fitting TRBD1. The trim removed 0 bases at V and 3 bases at J, leaving 0 bases unmatched. This CDR3 is built from 14 residues. From germline, CDR1 is SGHKS and CDR2 YYEKEE (reference sequence). DNA for the CDR3: TGTGCCAGCAGCTTGGGACAGGGCTACAATGAGCAGTTCTTC. Translating it yields CASSLGQGYNEQFF.

The chain joins TRBV19 to TRBJ2-7; D is unclear. V lost 0 bases and J lost 0, with 12 bases in between. This CDR3 spans 16 amino acids. Germline-derived CDR1 and CDR2 are LNHDA and SQIVND (reference sequence). DNA for the CDR3: TGTGCCAGTAGTATAGATCGTGGGATTACCTCCTACGAGCAGTACTTC. Translation: CASSIDRGITSYEQYF.

The CDR3 protein is CASSLTGESYNEQFF. The CDR3, as DNA: TGTGCCAGCAGCCTCACAGGGGAGTCCTACAATGAGCAGTTCTTC. The chain joins TRBV7-9 to TRBJ2-1, with 7 bases lining up with TRBD1. The CDR3 runs to 15 residues. Trimming took 5 bases from V and 1 from J; bases not matched to a gene: 5. The germline V gene has CDR1 SEHNR and CDR2 FQNEAQ (reference sequence).

The chain recombines TRBV7-2 with TRBJ1-1; D is ambiguous. Germline V lookup: CDR1 SGHTA, CDR2 FQGNSA. Deletions cut 3 bases from V and 4 bases from J, with 9 bases between. This CDR3 has 13 amino acids. The CDR3 loop is CASSFMMGTEAFF. DNA for the CDR3: TGTGCCAGCAGCTTCATGATGGGCACTGAAGCTTTCTTT.

The chain combines TRBV6-1 with TRBJ2-7; 8 bases align to TRBD2. The germline CDR1 and CDR2 sequences are MNHNS and SASEGT. This CDR3 contains 14 residues. V was pared by 2 bases and J by 4 bases, with 4 bases of the junction left unmatched. The CDR3 loop is CASSETGGFYEQYF. The DNA of the CDR3 is TGTGCCAGCAGTGAAACGGGGGGGTTTTACGAGCAGTACTTC.

The chain has TRBV5-1 and TRBJ2-3, with TRBD2 identical over 14 bases. The trim removed 7 bases at V and 4 bases at J, leaving 11 bases unmatched. This CDR3 has 17 amino acids. Germline assignment: CDR1 SGHRS and CDR2 YFSETQ. The CDR3 nucleotides are TGCGCCAGCCGAGGGACTTCGACTAGCGGGGGGGCAGATACGCAGTATTTT. This translates into CASRGTSTSGGADTQYF. Variable domain in full (rest from reference TRBV5-1 and TRBJ2-3): KAGVTQTPRYLIKTRGQQVTLSCSPISGHRSVSWYQQTPGQGLQFLFEYFSETQRNKGNFPGRFSGRQFSNSRSEMNVSTLELGDSALYLCASRGTSTSGGADTQYFGPGTRLTVL.

This clone was counted many times. The V call is TRBV6-5, the J call TRBJ2-5, with D possibly called TRBD1 or TRBD2 (6 bases each). The length of the CDR3 is 14 residues. V gave up 0 bases and J gave up 9 bases, with 14 bases separating them. Germline lookup yields CDR1 MNHEY and CDR2 SVGAGI. The CDR3 DNA reads as TGTGCCAGCAGTTACTCTACTGGGGGGCGGGCCCAGTACTTC. This translates into CASSYSTGGRAQYF.

The rearrangement uses TRBV11-2 and TRBJ1-3, with no clear D. The V end was cut by 3 bases, the J end by 3 bases, with 3 bases between. CDR1 SGHAT and CDR2 FQNNGV come from the germline V gene. The CDR3 sequence is 12 residues long. The CDR3 is CASSFGGNTIYF. CDR3 DNA: TGTGCCAGCAGCTTCGGTGGAAACACCATATATTTT.

The genes are TRBV18 and TRBJ2-7; D not certain. CDR1 KGHSH and CDR2 LQKENI come from the germline V gene. Trimming pared 3 bases from V and 0 bases from J, leaving 12 bases between. CDR3 length: 15 amino acids. In DNA form, the CDR3 reads TGTGCCAGCTCACCGGATCCGATCAGCTCCTACGAGCAGTACTTC. Encoded protein: CASSPDPISSYEQYF.

This sequence joins TRBV27 and TRBJ1-1; TRBD1 is a possible D gene (5 bases). Trimming removed 5 bases from V and 4 bases from J, with 11 bases in between. The CDR3 extends over 13 amino acids. CDR1 MNHEY and CDR2 SMNVEV come from the germline V gene (reference sequence). CDR3 protein: CASSKERGTEAFF. As DNA, the CDR3 is TGTGCCAGCAGTAAGGAGAGGGGCACTGAAGCTTTCTTT.

The chain recombines TRBV9 with TRBJ1-3; no firm D call. This CDR3 is 15 amino acids long. V was shortened by 0 bases and J by 0 bases, with 7 bases between the two germline ends. CDR1 and CDR2 (germline): SGDLS, YYNGEE. CDR3 DNA: TGTGCCAGCAGCGTAGAGGAGGGCTCTGGAAACACCATATATTTT. It codes for CASSVEEGSGNTIYF.

V is TRBV7-2 and J is TRBJ1-4; TRBD1 agrees at 10 bases. The CDR3 extends over 14 amino acids. V trimming: 5 bases; J trimming: 8 bases; junction bases outside the gene matches: 5. Germline V gives CDR1 SGHTA, CDR2 FQGNSA. The CDR3 DNA is TGTGCCAGCAGCCTGGGACAGGGGAGGGAAAAACTGTTTTTT. Translated: CASSLGQGREKLFF.

This clone has a single count. The CDR3 here is CASSRDGVNTEAFF. The CDR3 coding sequence is TGTGCCAGCAGCCGGGACGGAGTGAACACTGAAGCTTTCTTT. The gene calls are TRBV11-1 and TRBJ1-1; D is perhaps TRBD1 (5 bases). This CDR3 spans 14 amino acids. Deletions cut 5 bases from V and 0 bases from J, with 10 bases between. Per germline, CDR1 SGHAT and CDR2 FQDESV (reference sequence).

The chain links TRBV7-2 to TRBJ1-3; D is perhaps TRBD1 (6 bases). V lost 1 base and J lost 2, with 15 bases in between. CDR3 length equals 17 residues. Germline CDR1 reads SGHTA; CDR2 reads FQGNSA. The DNA for the CDR3 is TGTGCCAGCAGCTTAGTAGTTGTCGCAGGGGCTGGAAACACCATATATTTT. As protein: CASSLVVVAGAGNTIYF.

This chain joins TRBV18 and TRBJ1-4; D possibly corresponds to TRBD1 (5 bases). Germline V CDR1 and CDR2: KGHSH, LQKENI. This CDR3 is built from 14 residues. Trimming took off 2 bases at V and 6 bases at J, with 10 bases between the two ends. CDR3 in amino acids: CASSPGGSDEKLFF. The CDR3 DNA is TGTGCCAGCTCACCAGGGGGGTCTGATGAAAAACTGTTTTTT.